The 22 T cell receptor beta chains listed next were all sequenced from one sample in a study of fetal regulatory T cell absence and autoimmunity. The assay was immunoSEQ multiplex PCR, and TCRdb's table has in-frame clones only and misses some. This repertoire shows around 45,000 clones, roughly 80% found once; its top ten account for 0.41%. The sequencing sample was made of cord blood. These receptors came from a newborn boy with IPEX syndrome.

This clone showed up just once. This chain links TRBV10-3 with TRBJ1-1; no reliable D call. The CDR3 is 14 amino acids. V was clipped by 0 bases and J by 3 bases, with 8 bases between them. Germline CDR1 is ENHRY and CDR2 is SYGVKD. The CDR3 sequence: CAISESKGYTEAFF. For the CDR3, the DNA is TGTGCCATCAGTGAGTCGAAAGGGTACACTGAAGCTTTCTTT.

The chain has TRBV15 and TRBJ2-2; D tentatively fits TRBD1 or TRBD2 (5 bases each). The ends were cut back, 0 bases at V and 0 bases at J, with 14 bases in the middle. The CDR3 sequence is 18 residues long. The germline gives CDR1 LNHNV, CDR2 YYDKDF (reference sequence). The CDR3: CATSRDHGTGPNTGELFF. As DNA, the CDR3 is TGTGCCACCAGCAGAGATCACGGTACGGGGCCGAACACCGGGGAGCTGTTTTTT. Filled out from reference TRBV15 and TRBJ2-2, the complete variable domain reads DAMVIQNPRYQVTQFGKPVTLSCSQTLNHNVMYWYQQKSSQAPKLLFHYYDKDFNNEADTPDNFQSRRPNTSFCFLDIRSPGLGDTAMYLCATSRDHGTGPNTGELFFGEGSRLTVL.

This chain joins TRBV30 and TRBJ1-1; D might be TRBD1 (5 bases). The ends were cut back, 1 base at V and 7 bases at J, with 13 bases in the middle. Germline CDR1 and CDR2: GTSNPN and SVGIG (reference sequence). The CDR3 runs 13 residues. For the CDR3, the DNA is TGTGCCTGGAGTGGCCTGGGGGAGGGTGAAGCTTTCTTT. Protein product: CAWSGLGEGEAFF.

This chain connects TRBV4-1 to TRBJ2-5; 12 bases match TRBD2. Trimming cost V 4 bases and J 9 bases; bases outside gene matches: 15. The CDR3 runs to 17 residues. CDR1 MGHRA and CDR2 YSYEKL come from the germline V gene. For the CDR3, the DNA is TGCGCCAGCAGCCCCTTAACCGGGACTAGCGGGCTTAAGGCCCAGTACTTC. Its translation: CASSPLTGTSGLKAQYF.

The chain uses TRBV10-3 and TRBJ1-1; D unclear. V dropped 4 bases and J dropped 10 bases, with 7 bases sitting between them. This CDR3 contains 10 residues. The germline CDR1 and CDR2 sequences are ENHRY and SYGVKD. As DNA, the CDR3 is TGTGCCATCAGTGCCAACGTAGCTTTCTTT. This gives the protein CAISANVAFF.

The chain combines TRBV5-1 with TRBJ2-3, with TRBD2 matching over 7 bases. The CDR3 is made up of 19 amino acids. Germline V lookup: CDR1 SGHRS, CDR2 YFSETQ. The V and J ends lost 7 bases and 5 bases, in that order; junction bases with no gene match: 25. The CDR3 sequence is CASRSVAGPAVRRGDTQYF. CDR3 nucleotide sequence: TGCGCCAGCCGTTCGGTAGCGGGCCCCGCTGTCAGACGTGGAGATACGCAGTATTTT.

The V and J genes are TRBV18 and TRBJ2-1, with D possibly TRBD2 on 5 matching bases. CDR3 length: 14 residues. Germline V gene data show CDR1 as KGHSH and CDR2 as LQKENI. V was clipped by 2 bases and J by 4 bases, with 9 bases between them. This CDR3 is CASSPIGLYNEQFF. As DNA, the CDR3 is TGTGCCAGCTCACCAATAGGACTGTACAATGAGCAGTTCTTC. Using reference TRBV18 and TRBJ2-1 for the parts outside the CDR3, the full variable domain is NAGVMQNPRHLVRRRGQEARLRCSPMKGHSHVYWYRQLPEEGLKFMVYLQKENIIDESGMPKERFSAEFPKEGPSILRIQQVVRGDSAAYFCASSPIGLYNEQFFGPGTRLTVL.

This chain joins TRBV6-1 and TRBJ1-6; the D is unclear. CDR3 length equals 12 residues. V lost 3 bases and J 11 bases, leaving 8 bases between the germline ends. Germline lookup yields CDR1 MNHNS and CDR2 SASEGT. This chain's CDR3 is CASSDPDTPLHF. The CDR3, as DNA: TGTGCCAGCAGTGACCCCGACACACCCCTCCACTTT.

V and J are TRBV29-1 and TRBJ2-3, with D perhaps assigned TRBD1 or TRBD2 (5 bases each). V was shortened by 5 bases and J by 3 bases, with 15 bases between the two germline ends. The CDR3 has 14 residues. From germline, CDR1 is SQVTM and CDR2 ANQGSEA. DNA for the CDR3: TGCAGCGTTAGCGGTGGGGGACCAACAGATACGCAGTATTTT. Translation gives CSVSGGGPTDTQYF.

This clone was detected only once. DNA of the CDR3: TGTGCCAGCAGCTTGGCTCTAGCGGGGGCCGTCACAGATACGCAGTATTTT. Amino acid sequence: CASSLALAGAVTDTQYF. The chain employs TRBV5-6 and TRBJ2-3; the match to TRBD2 covers 10 bases. The CDR3 has 17 residues. Germline CDR1 is SGHDT and CDR2 is YYEEEE. V was clipped by 0 bases and J by 2 bases; unmatched bases: 6.

This chain uses TRBV5-1 with TRBJ2-3; D is perhaps TRBD2 (6 bases). Looked up from germline, CDR1 is SGHRS and CDR2 is YFSETQ. V shed 0 bases and J shed 4 bases, with 12 bases lying between them. The CDR3 sequence is 15 residues long. DNA for the CDR3: TGCGCCAGCAGCTTGGCAAGACTAGTGGCAGATACGCAGTATTTT. Its protein is CASSLARLVADTQYF. Full variable domain (rest looked up from reference TRBV5-1 and TRBJ2-3): KAGVTQTPRYLIKTRGQQVTLSCSPISGHRSVSWYQQTPGQGLQFLFEYFSETQRNKGNFPGRFSGRQFSNSRSEMNVSTLELGDSALYLCASSLARLVADTQYFGPGTRLTVL.

V gene TRBV7-2 combines with J gene TRBJ2-7, with 9 positions matching TRBD2. Germline trimming cut 4 bases from V and 4 bases from J; bases unmatched to any gene: 2. The CDR3 runs to 13 residues. Germline V gene lookup returns CDR1 SGHTA and CDR2 FQGNSA. The DNA for the CDR3 is TGTGCCAGCAGCTCTAGCGGGACATACGAGCAGTACTTC. Its translation: CASSSSGTYEQYF.

This chain joins TRBV5-4 and TRBJ2-5; 7 positions match TRBD1. Germline V gene data show CDR1 as SGHNT and CDR2 as YYREEE (reference sequence). The CDR3 is 13 residues long. The V gene end was trimmed by 0 bases and the J gene end by 5 bases; junction bases not matched to a gene: 1. The CDR3, as DNA: TGTGCCAGCAGCTTGGAACAGGGGGAGACCCAGTACTTC. This sequence encodes CASSLEQGETQYF.

The V and J genes are TRBV7-9 and TRBJ2-1; 12 nucleotides agree with TRBD1. Germline lookup yields CDR1 SEHNR and CDR2 FQNEAQ (reference sequence). This CDR3 has 16 residues. With 4 bases clipped from V and 5 bases from J, the junction kept 6 bases outside the gene matches. The CDR3 coding sequence is TGTGCCAGCAGCTCAAACCGGGACAGGGGGCACAATGAGCAGTTCTTC. Translated: CASSSNRDRGHNEQFF.

The chain joins TRBV6-5 to TRBJ2-5; D call uncertain. Trimming cost V 1 base and J 5 bases, with 2 bases left between them. This CDR3 is built from 11 residues. Germline V gene lookup returns CDR1 MNHEY and CDR2 SVGAGI. CDR3 DNA: TGTGCCAGCAGTTACTTGGAGACCCAGTACTTC. It yields the protein CASSYLETQYF.

The chain carries TRBV19 and TRBJ1-3; no reliable D call. Trimming pared 5 bases from V and 2 bases from J, leaving 13 bases between. The length of the CDR3 is 15 residues. The V gene's germline CDR1 is LNHDA and CDR2 SQIVND (reference sequence). CDR3 coding DNA: TGTGCCAGTAGTGCCAGTGTGCGACCTGGAAACACCATATATTTT. Protein: CASSASVRPGNTIYF.

The V gene is TRBV19, the J gene TRBJ2-1; 10 bases are a match to TRBD2. CDR3 size: 20 residues. Per the germline V gene, CDR1 is LNHDA and CDR2 is SQIVND (reference sequence). The junction had 16 bases not matched to a gene; V was cut back by 5 bases and J by 0 bases. CDR3 residues: CASSAWTSGSLRLSYNEQFF. DNA for the CDR3: TGTGCCAGTAGTGCGTGGACTAGCGGTAGCTTGAGACTCTCCTACAATGAGCAGTTCTTC.

This chain links TRBV2 with TRBJ2-5; perhaps TRBD2 as D (7 bases). Trimming removed 7 bases from V and 5 bases from J, with 17 bases in between. CDR3 size: 14 residues. CDR1 and CDR2 (germline): SNHLY, FYNNEI. The CDR3 region is CASIKGGAKETQYF. The CDR3 DNA follows: TGTGCCAGCATCAAGGGGGGGGCGAAGGAGACCCAGTACTTC. Full variable domain (outside the CDR3, taken from reference TRBV2 and TRBJ2-5): EPEVTQTPSHQVTQMGQEVILRCVPISNHLYFYWYRQILGQKVEFLVSFYNNEISEKSEIFDDQFSVERPDGSNFTLKIRSTKLEDSAMYFCASIKGGAKETQYFGPGTRLLVL.

The V call is TRBV27, the J call TRBJ1-2; D call uncertain. Between the trimmed V and J ends, which lost 6 bases and 1 base, there was a span of 3 bases. This CDR3 has 11 residues. Germline lookup yields CDR1 MNHEY and CDR2 SMNVEV (reference sequence). For the CDR3, the DNA is TGTGCCAGCAGGGATAACTATGGCTACACCTTC. Encoded protein: CASRDNYGYTF.

This rearrangement joins TRBV2 to TRBJ2-3; 11 positions agree with TRBD2. Germline V gene sequence: CDR1 SNHLY, CDR2 FYNNEI. V was pared by 8 bases and J by 6 bases, with 7 bases of the junction left unmatched. This CDR3 is 14 amino acids long. The CDR3: CASLSGRALDTQYF. The DNA for the CDR3 is TGTGCCAGCCTTAGCGGGAGGGCCCTTGATACGCAGTATTTT. The variable domain in full, with the rest retrieved from reference TRBV2 and TRBJ2-3, is EPEVTQTPSHQVTQMGQEVILRCVPISNHLYFYWYRQILGQKVEFLVSFYNNEISEKSEIFDDQFSVERPDGSNFTLKIRSTKLEDSAMYFCASLSGRALDTQYFGPGTRLTVL.

The chain joins TRBV7-6 to TRBJ1-6; D unclear. The CDR3 spans 15 residues. CDR1 and CDR2 from the germline V gene are SGHVS and FNYEAQ. V was clipped by 5 bases and J by 0 bases, with 8 bases between them. DNA for the CDR3: TGTGCCAGCAGCCGAGATGGCTCCTATAATTCACCCCTCCACTTT. The encoded protein is CASSRDGSYNSPLHF.

This clone was seen more than once but under ten times. The V gene is TRBV10-3, the J gene TRBJ2-2; 8 bases align to TRBD1. The CDR3 consists of 13 residues. The V segment lost 8 bases and the J segment 6 bases; nucleotides outside the gene matches: 5. CDR1 is ENHRY, CDR2 SYGVKD, per germline. CDR3 DNA sequence: TGTGCCATCGAGGACAGGGTGGCCGGGGAGCTGTTTTTT. Protein sequence: CAIEDRVAGELFF.